Included here is one TCR beta chain sequence, with context. Its antigen is undetermined. Trimming left V 0 bases short and J 0 bases short, with 9 bases between. This CDR3 spans 15 amino acids. Germline CDR1 and CDR2: SGHTA and FQGNSA. Method: immunoSEQ multiplex PCR; TCRdb's copy keeps in-frame clones and lacks some. Of roughly 35,000 clones in the sample, about 91% were seen once. This sample is part of a study of T cells in localized non-small cell lung cancer. Study-wide findings and caveats: Greater blood T cell density accompanied longer overall survival. A median of around 60 clones ranked among the top 100 in tumor appeared in adjacent lung.

The receptor was derived from a female donor over 55 with stage II lung adenocarcinoma. The sequenced sample was peripheral blood mononuclear cells, obtained before any cancer treatment. This sequence joins TRBV7-2 and TRBJ2-7, with D hard to call. The DNA of the CDR3 is TGTGCCAGCAGCTTAGCTGCCTTGACCTCCTACGAGCAGTACTTC. Its protein product is CASSLAALTSYEQYF.